This entry concerns a single T cell receptor (beta chain). In its sample, this clone was seen many times. Its antigen target is currently unknown. Base qualities are missing; no much larger clone stands one base away. This specimen comes from a study of blood T cell repertoires in COVID-19 (dated by TCRdb to the early 2020s). As for the study more broadly: Collaborator samples came from the United States, Italy and Spain and covered acute and convalescent phases of COVID-19. The samples were drawn from two sources: the first 160 participants of the ongoing ImmuneRACE study, and some 1,300 subjects contributed by 6 global collaborators. Subjects who had been exposed to COVID-19, were actively infected with it, or had recovered from it provided the deeply sampled blood TCRbeta repertoires that made up the dataset. The repertoires were released in a freely available public database meant as a resource for research on the immune response to SARS-CoV-2. The sample metadata nearly always contained a de-identified subject ID, COVID-19 status, age in years and sex. The prospective study material was composed of cDNA or gDNA derived from T cells, B-cell-depleted T cells, or PBMCs. HLA class I and class II types, where available, came from metadata supplied by the sample provider rather than from assay-based typing. The paper as a whole reports these results and caveats: Clinical and demographic metadata were provided uncurated, with the amount varying by source and participant.

Samples from volunteer blood donors who had recovered from COVID-19 were contributed by a second Seattle source. Each collaborating institution followed its own protocols to collect whole blood in K2EDTA tubes. Collaborator samples were shipped for TCRbeta analysis as frozen whole blood, isolated PBMCs, or DNA extracted from either sample type. The germline V gene yields MNHEY for CDR1 and SVGEGT for CDR2. At the junction V is shortened by 5 bases and J by 4 bases; bases outside the gene matches: 10. The CDR3 spans 16 residues, from the cysteine through the phenylalanine. The read is trimmed to its CDR3 DNA, 48 bases read in frame from base 1. TCRbeta CDR3 regions were amplified from genomic DNA by means of the immunoSEQ Assay, a bias-controlled multiplex PCR. Regarding the original processing steps: The number of nucleated cells in each sample was estimated by amplification of reference gene primers within the assay. Sequence reads were collapsed and filtered to measure the absolute abundance of every unique TCRbeta CDR3 rearrangement. For each sample, productive Simpson clonality was calculated as the square root of Simpson's diversity index across productive rearrangements. What TCRdb holds here is the immuneACCESS table cut down to in-frame rearrangements. Part of the clones is not present; checked against another copy, under half of the missing clones reflect an unresolved V gene, and the others are unexplained. Clone size and the V and J calls come from that table; the DNA yielded D and trimming. In this sample the table shows approximately 150,000 clones, 87% of which occur a single time. Roughly 37% of the sample is in the top ten clones.

The V and J genes are TRBV6-2 or TRBV6-3 and TRBJ1-4, and TRBD1 matches 7 of the central bases. The specimen sequenced was peripheral blood. This TCR was sampled from a man aged 50-59 years who had recovered from COVID-19. The sequenced DNA is TGTGCCAGCAGTGATCGACAGGGATTTGATAATGAAAAACTGTTTTTT. Translation gives CASSDRQGFDNEKLFF.